This T cell receptor beta chain was sequenced during a study of tumor-infiltrating lymphocytes in primary liver carcinoma (dated by TCRdb to 2017 to 2019). About the full investigation: Hepatocellular carcinoma (four) or combined HCC and intrahepatic cholangiocarcinoma (one) was present in the five patients, who were three men and two women aged 30 to 69 years. Each sample produced roughly 3.65 to 7.5 million productive TCRbeta reads, and read depth showed no significant difference between tissue types. TCRbeta repertoire sequencing, expression microarrays and whole-exome sequencing were combined in the study across five regions of each liver tumor, with adjacent normal tissue and blood also included. Technical replicate repertoires showed high reproducibility, with mean shared-clone rates about 0.88 and correlation coefficients above 0.98. The five patients had tumors staged T1-T3 N0M0, with maximum diameters ranging from about 4 to 11 cm. A total of 35 specimens from 5 patients underwent TCRbeta repertoire sequencing, comprising 25 tumor regions, 5 adjacent noncancerous liver tissues and 5 peripheral blood samples. To link TCRbeta repertoire diversity to the local molecular phenotype, the 20 to 25 tumor region samples were profiled with Agilent mRNA microarrays.

What the work shows at the level of the full study, not this receptor alone: The top 250 clones made up a significantly larger repertoire fraction in tumors than in blood (p = 0.039). Just about 7.5-24% of top clones turned up in all five regions of a tumor, which suggests spatial heterogeneity among tumor-infiltrating T cells. Because the samples were bulk and unsorted, CD4+ and CD8+ T cell repertoires could not be compared. Repertoire overlap was higher between tumor regions (mean around 36%) than tumor-adjacent (approximately 17%) or tumor-blood (about 15%) pairs, consistent with antigen-driven expansion. The study included only a handful of patients, and the authors note findings should be validated in a larger study. Only the TCR beta chain was sequenced, which likely underestimates true repertoire diversity because unpaired alpha chains were not captured.

A word on this clonotype: It has no known antigen specificity. Germline and junction disagree at one end, which may indicate a read error.

Total RNA and DNA were co-extracted without cell sorting from about 19-30 mg of bulk tissue using the AllPrep DNA/RNA mini kit. Between late 2015 and 2016, a few patients in China with histopathologically diagnosed primary liver carcinoma had surgical resection. Chronic HBV infection was present in the patients, and the patients were treatment-naive at sampling. Each tumor was sampled at five spatially separated regions: the superior, inferior, left-lateral and right-lateral poles and the tumor centre. Histology showed that every tumor sample contained more than 85% viable tumor cells. Fresh tumor and adjacent tissue pieces were bisected, with one half stored in RNAlater at -80 degrees C and the other half sent for histology. The germline V gene (reference sequence) sets CDR1 to SGHAT and CDR2 to FQDESV. The cysteine opens and the phenylalanine closes a CDR3 of 17 amino acids. The retained sequence is limited to the CDR3, 51 bases, with the frame set at the first base.

Starting from around 520 ng total RNA, TCRbeta-specific cDNA was produced by reverse transcription with a constant-region primer and ProtoScript II reverse transcriptase. Construction of the TCRbeta libraries relied on three nested rounds of multiplex PCR, following a slightly modified ARM-PCR procedure. Each of the first two PCR rounds ran for around 10 cycles using multiplex TRBV1-TRBV30 forward primers together with a Cbeta reverse primer. Sample barcodes and Illumina adapters were attached in a final 25-cycle PCR using Deep VentR polymerase. Before sequencing, amplicons of 200-500 bp were purified from gel using a QIAquick gel extraction kit. An Illumina HiSeq 2500 was used to sequence the TCRbeta amplicons, generating 250-bp paired-end reads. The source study handled its data this way. Quality trimming of reads was performed with Trimmomatic v0.33, and paired reads were merged with FLASH v1.2.11 so that full CDR3 sequences could be recovered. V, D and J germline segments were assigned to the rearranged TCRbeta sequences by MiGEC v1.2.1b. Clonotype statistics and Shannon-Wiener diversity indices were calculated with VDJtools v1.0.0. Except for diversity analysis, only each sample's 250 most abundant clonotypes were used in subsequent analyses to reduce sampling bias. TCRdb redid the processing of the public reads, applying fastp at Q25 and MiXCR, and retained in-frame beta chains. Each entry is one CDR3 protein sequence, shown with its most common DNA and genes. The V and J calls were not made by the authors but by TCRdb's processing. The sample yields more than 95,000 distinct CDR3 sequences; roughly four fifths were counted once. The top ten clones comprise approximately 20% of the sample.

The chain is assembled from TRBV11-1 and TRBJ2-4; 10 of the junction bases match TRBD2. The source is a man aged 40-55 years with primary liver carcinoma and hepatitis B virus infection. Sequencing was done on a sample of liver tumor tissue from sampling region 3. The cell subset or site label on this specimen signifies: tumor region T3, left-lateral pole. The CDR3 protein: CASSFPSTSGTKNIQYF. The base sequence is TGCGCCAGCAGCTTTCCCAGTACTAGCGGGACCAAGAACATTCAGTACTTC.